This entry lists 25 T cell receptor beta chains sequenced from one sample in a study of T-cell reconstitution after alpha-beta-depleted transplantation in children. TCRbeta library preparation incorporated unique molecular identifiers. TCRdb re-called the PCR reads with MiXCR, one entry per CDR3 protein. This table holds around 340,000 distinct CDR3 sequences, about an eighth found once. The specimen was PBMCs, collected from the stem cell graft. These receptors were taken from a human donor who donated a stem cell graft to a child with Fanconi anemia.

This clonotype was picked up a small number of times. The chain has TRBV15 and TRBJ2-1; TRBD1 agrees at 11 bases. The germline V gene encodes CDR1 LNHNV and CDR2 YYDKDF (reference sequence). This CDR3 is built from 16 residues. Trimming cost V 0 bases and J 6 bases; bases outside gene matches: 4. CDR3 region: CATSRDKGTGGNEQFF. CDR3 bases: TGTGCCACCAGCAGAGATAAGGGGACAGGGGGCAATGAGCAGTTCTTC.

This clonotype occurred many times. The chain employs TRBV24-1 and TRBJ2-6; D not resolved. The CDR3 consists of 16 residues. With 2 bases removed from V and 0 bases from J, the gap between germline ends came to 7 bases. Germline CDR1 and CDR2: KGHDR and SFDVKD. The CDR3: CATSDWKASGANVLTF. The CDR3, as DNA: TGTGCCACCAGTGATTGGAAGGCCTCTGGGGCCAACGTCCTGACTTTC.

This clonotype occurred a few times. The rearrangement links TRBV5-1 to TRBJ2-1, with 14 bases that match TRBD2. In germline, CDR1 is SGHRS, CDR2 YFSETQ. J lost 9 bases, V lost 4 bases, and 12 bases had no gene match. The CDR3 is 17 residues long. CDR3 sequence reads: CASSPDGLAGGDLEQFF. For the CDR3, the DNA is TGCGCCAGCAGCCCTGACGGACTAGCGGGGGGTGACCTTGAGCAGTTCTTC.

V usage is TRBV27 and J usage is TRBJ2-7; 7 positions agree with TRBD1. This CDR3 comprises 14 residues. The junction had 8 bases not matched to a gene; V was cut back by 5 bases and J by 4 bases. From germline, CDR1 is MNHEY and CDR2 SMNVEV (reference sequence). CDR3 amino acids: CASSPRDRTYEQYF. Written as DNA, the CDR3 is TGTGCCAGCAGTCCCCGGGACAGAACTTACGAGCAGTACTTC.

This clonotype turned up a few times. The V gene is TRBV20-1, the J gene TRBJ1-6; D is possibly TRBD1 (5 bases). There are 13 residues in the CDR3. Germline lookup yields CDR1 DFQATT and CDR2 SNEGSKA (reference sequence). With 3 bases removed from V and 10 bases from J, the gap between germline ends came to 13 bases. The CDR3 loop reads CSARRGDRSPLHF. CDR3 bases: TGCAGTGCTAGGAGAGGGGACCGGTCACCCCTCCACTTT.

Many counts were recorded for this clonotype. This chain uses TRBV24-1 with TRBJ2-2; weak D call: TRBD1 (6 bases). The V and J ends lost 3 bases and 1 base respectively, with 14 bases between them. CDR1 is KGHDR, CDR2 SFDVKD, per germline. There are 17 residues in the CDR3. The CDR3 reads CATSDRDIFRNTGELFF. CDR3 nucleotides: TGTGCCACCAGTGATCGGGACATTTTCCGGAACACCGGGGAGCTGTTTTTT.

The chain has TRBV10-3 and TRBJ2-3, with 12 bases aligning to TRBD2. The CDR3 length is 16 residues. The V gene's germline CDR1 is ENHRY and CDR2 SYGVKD. V was pared by 8 bases and J by 10 bases, with 16 bases of the junction left unmatched. The CDR3 sequence: CAIEGPSSGGALAQYF. In DNA, the CDR3 is TGTGCCATCGAGGGACCGTCTAGCGGGGGGGCCCTAGCGCAGTATTTT.

The rearrangement links TRBV4-3 to TRBJ1-1; D unclear. The CDR3 length is 14 residues. Trimming left V 1 base short and J 1 base short, with 7 bases between. CDR1 LGHNA and CDR2 YSLEER come from the germline V gene. CDR3 sequence reads: CASSQGPANTEAFF. The CDR3 DNA is TGCGCCAGCAGCCAAGGACCTGCGAACACTGAAGCTTTCTTT.

The V call is TRBV6-1, the J call TRBJ2-7, with D hard to call. Germline V gene sequence: CDR1 MNHNS, CDR2 SASEGT. This CDR3 has 16 residues. The CDR3 DNA sequence: TGTGGCAGTACATCATTGGAGCTGCTAAGCTCCTACGAGCAGTACGTC. Protein sequence: CGSTSLELLSSYEQYV.

This clonotype has more than one count but fewer than ten. This sequence joins TRBV28 and TRBJ2-1; 8 bases match TRBD1. Per the germline V gene, CDR1 is MDHEN and CDR2 is SYDVKM. With V trimmed by 7 bases and J by 10 bases, 15 bases remained unmatched. The CDR3 has 15 amino acids. DNA for the CDR3: TGTGCCAGCAAGTCCCTTAGGACAGGGTGGGGGGAGCAGTTCTTC. It yields the protein CASKSLRTGWGEQFF.

This clonotype was seen at least ten times. The chain employs TRBV3-1 and TRBJ1-5; no firm D call. V was shortened by 2 bases and J by 2 bases, with 10 bases between the two germline ends. The CDR3 has 15 residues. Per the germline V gene, CDR1 is LGHDT and CDR2 is YNNKEL (reference sequence). The CDR3 here is CASSQNSQGNQPQHF. For the CDR3, the DNA is TGTGCCAGCAGCCAAAACAGTCAAGGCAATCAGCCCCAGCATTTT.

The chain is built from TRBV28 and TRBJ2-5; perhaps TRBD2 as D (5 bases). CDR1 and CDR2 from the germline V gene are MDHEN and SYDVKM. V lost 8 bases and J lost 0, with 13 bases in between. The CDR3 loop spans 14 amino acids. The DNA of the CDR3 is TGTGCCAGCGGCTCCGGACTGAACCAAGAGACCCAGTACTTC. It yields the protein CASGSGLNQETQYF.

In its sample, this clonotype was seen a few times. The chain couples TRBV5-1 to TRBJ1-2, with D possibly TRBD1 on 6 matching bases. The V and J ends lost 4 bases and 3 bases respectively, with 13 bases between them. The CDR3 has 14 amino acids. Looked up from germline, CDR1 is SGHRS and CDR2 is YFSETQ. Written as DNA, the CDR3 is TGCGCCAGCAGCACCGATACAGGGTACTATGGCTACACCTTC. This codes for CASSTDTGYYGYTF.

A few counts support this clonotype. The chain is built from TRBV4-2 and TRBJ1-2; the D gene is possibly TRBD1 (5 bases). Germline lookup yields CDR1 LGHNA and CDR2 YNFKEQ. With 2 bases removed from V and 2 bases from J, the gap between germline ends came to 12 bases. The CDR3 length is 15 residues. The CDR3 region has the DNA TGTGCCAGCAGCCAAACGGACAATTCCAACTATGGCTACACCTTC. Its translation is CASSQTDNSNYGYTF.

This clonotype has at least ten counts. The V gene is TRBV7-9, the J gene TRBJ1-2; D might be TRBD1 (6 bases). The germline V gene encodes CDR1 SEHNR and CDR2 FQNEAQ (reference sequence). V was clipped by 1 base and J by 5 bases, with 14 bases between them. The CDR3 is 15 residues long. Here the CDR3 reads CASSLEAGADYGYTF. The CDR3 DNA is TGTGCCAGCAGCTTAGAGGCAGGGGCGGATTATGGCTACACCTTC. Filled out from reference TRBV7-9 and TRBJ1-2, the complete variable domain reads DTGVSQNPRHKITKRGQNVTFRCDPISEHNRLYWYRQTLGQGPEFLTYFQNEAQLEKSRLLSDRFSAERPKGSFSTLEIQRTEQGDSAMYLCASSLEAGADYGYTFGSGTRLTVV.

The chain recombines TRBV5-1 with TRBJ2-1; tentatively, D is TRBD1 or TRBD2 (5 bases each). CDR1 is SGHRS and CDR2 is YFSETQ in the germline V gene. V was clipped by 2 bases and J by 10 bases, with 13 bases between them. The CDR3 consists of 13 residues. In DNA form, the CDR3 reads TGCGCCAGCAGCTTTCCGGGGCAGGGCGAGCAGTTCTTC. It yields the protein CASSFPGQGEQFF.

The chain carries TRBV5-1 and TRBJ1-1, with unresolved D. V was shortened by 0 bases and J by 4 bases, with 16 bases between the two germline ends. The germline CDR1 and CDR2 sequences are SGHRS and YFSETQ. The CDR3 contains 16 residues. The CDR3 DNA is TGCGCCAGCAGCTTGGCTAGCCTTCAGGTTTTCACTGAAGCTTTCTTT. This encodes CASSLASLQVFTEAFF.

This clonotype was seen repeatedly, ten times or more. The chain is built from TRBV20-1 and TRBJ1-2, with no clear D. Trimming shortened V by 2 bases and J by 3 bases, and 7 bases separated the two germline ends. Germline V gene sequence: CDR1 DFQATT, CDR2 SNEGSKA (reference sequence). CDR3 size: 12 residues. The CDR3 DNA follows: TGCAGTGCTAGACAGGATTACTATGGCTACACCTTC. It encodes CSARQDYYGYTF.

CDR3 coding DNA: TGTGCCAGCAGTTTAAAGACGGAAAATCAGCCCCAGCATTTT. It codes for CASSLKTENQPQHF. This chain links TRBV12-3 or TRBV12-4 with TRBJ1-5; the D is unclear. V was cut by 2 bases and J by 4 bases, with 9 bases left in between. The CDR3 is 14 residues long.

V is TRBV9 and J is TRBJ2-3; 13 nucleotides align to TRBD2. There are 19 residues in the CDR3. Germline V gene data show CDR1 as SGDLS and CDR2 as YYNGEE. The trim removed 0 bases at V and 2 bases at J, leaving 9 bases unmatched. CDR3 nucleotides: TGTGCCAGCAGCGTAGATCCCCAACTAGCGGGGGGGTTCACAGATACGCAGTATTTT. Its translation is CASSVDPQLAGGFTDTQYF.

The CDR3 DNA reads as TGCAGCGTTGGATGGAACAGCGGGTATGGATACAATGAGCAGTTCTTC. Its protein is CSVGWNSGYGYNEQFF. V gene TRBV29-1 combines with J gene TRBJ2-1, with TRBD2 as a possible D gene (6 bases). The CDR3 loop spans 16 amino acids. Germline V CDR1 and CDR2: SQVTM, ANQGSEA. V was pared by 4 bases and J by 4 bases, with 20 bases between.

This sequence joins TRBV5-1 and TRBJ1-6, with TRBD1 identical over 9 bases. Germline V gene data show CDR1 as SGHRS and CDR2 as YFSETQ. The CDR3 contains 16 residues. Trimming at V came to 4 bases and at J to 11 bases, leaving 13 bases not matched to a gene. CDR3 in amino acids: CASSRDPGQGYAPLHF. The CDR3 DNA is TGCGCCAGCAGCCGGGATCCGGGACAGGGATACGCACCCCTCCACTTT.

This clonotype came up many times. For the CDR3, the DNA is TGTGCCAGCGTACTCGGGACTAGCGAGTCCGGGGAGCTGTTTTTT. Its translation: CASVLGTSESGELFF. The chain joins TRBV28 to TRBJ2-2; 10 positions agree with TRBD2. The CDR3 covers 15 residues. Trimming took 8 bases from V and 6 from J; bases not matched to a gene: 9. CDR1 MDHEN and CDR2 SYDVKM come from the germline V gene.

This clonotype was detected only a few times. V is TRBV7-2 and J is TRBJ1-3; no clear D. V was cut by 5 bases and J by 4 bases, with 21 bases left in between. Germline V gene sequence: CDR1 SGHTA, CDR2 FQGNSA. This CDR3 contains 17 residues. This CDR3 is CASSRTSGPARGNTIYF. Here the CDR3 DNA reads TGTGCCAGCAGCCGGACTTCCGGCCCTGCTCGAGGAAACACCATATATTTT.

This clonotype was seen at least ten times. This sequence joins TRBV12-3 or TRBV12-4 and TRBJ1-5, with D hard to call. CDR3 size: 12 residues. V dropped 3 bases and J dropped 7 bases, with 7 bases sitting between them. DNA of the CDR3: TGTGCCAGCAGTTTTAGGTTCCAGCCCCAGCATTTT. Amino acids: CASSFRFQPQHF.